This T cell receptor beta chain comes out of a study of spatial heterogeneity in lung cancer. Overall study: Unique TCR and UMI combinations averaged more than ten appearances each in raw reads.

A note on this clonotype: The antigen remains unidentified. A read error may produce the germline difference seen at one junction end.

Unique molecular identifiers tagged every individual TCR cDNA molecule. MiXCR was run by TCRdb on the 5' RACE reads, yielding one entry per CDR3 protein. The sample gives around 50,000 distinct CDR3 sequences, less than 8.5% of which show up once; more than 10% is in the top ten. Notes on the study in general: The appearance of ubiquitous expanded tumor TCRs in blood was greater at resection than follow-up.

The CDR3 is 17 amino acids. Per the germline V gene, CDR1 is SGHTA and CDR2 is FQGNSA. Time point noted: sample taken at primary tumor resection. Whole RNA, which was extracted from tumor, nontumor lung tissue or frozen PBMC, was sequenced without any cell sorting. V usage is TRBV7-2 and J usage is TRBJ2-1, with TRBD2 matching over 11 bases. The TCR comes from a female donor with early-stage non-small cell lung cancer. The source was PBMCs, collected at surgery. The DNA for the CDR3 is TGTGCCAGCAGCCTAGCTATAGCGGGGGGGGCCTACAATGAGCAGTTCTTC. Amino acids: CASSLAIAGGAYNEQFF.